This T cell receptor (beta chain) was retrieved from a study of cytomegalovirus exposure and HLA in healthy donors. Study conclusions and caveats: Across donors, most TCRs were seen rarely, yet some public ones were widespread.

V was pared by 8 bases and J by 5 bases, with 22 bases of the junction left unmatched. The CDR3 has 19 amino acids. Germline assignment: CDR1 MDHEN and CDR2 SYDVKM. In regard to this clone: Its specificity is not known.

Vbeta (60) and Jbeta (13) primers were used in the PCR. The protocol was immunoSEQ multiplex PCR, while the TCRdb copy is restricted to in-frame clones and leaves out a portion. Its table lists roughly 57,000 clones. The sequence derives from a man aged 18-30 years in good health and CMV-seropositive. The sample was PBMCs. V usage is TRBV28 and J usage is TRBJ2-1; 9 nucleotides align to TRBD1. CDR3: CASSSYGTGSRSGHNEQFF. The CDR3 DNA is TGTGCCAGCTCTAGTTACGGGACAGGGTCGCGCTCGGGGCACAATGAGCAGTTCTTC. Supplemented by reference TRBV28 and TRBJ2-1, the full variable domain reads DVKVTQSSRYLVKRTGEKVFLECVQDMDHENMFWYRQDPGLGLRLIYFSYDVKMKEKGDIPEGYSVSREKKERFSLILESASTNQTSMYLCASSSYGTGSRSGHNEQFFGPGTRLTVL.